This entry lists 22 T cell receptor beta chains sequenced from one sample in a study of blood T cell repertoires in COVID-19. TCRdb's copy holds only in-frame clones and misses some; the assay was immunoSEQ multiplex PCR. Of 45,000 to 60,000 clones in the sample, 91% were seen once. Sequenced: peripheral blood. The receptor source for this set is a man between 65 and 85 years old with active COVID-19.

A few counts support this clone. The chain is built from TRBV4-1 and TRBJ1-6; no firm D call. V lost 2 bases, J lost 14 bases, and 13 bases lay in between. CDR1 MGHRA and CDR2 YSYEKL come from the germline V gene. The CDR3 length is 13 residues. CDR3 in DNA: TGCGCCAGCAGCCAATGGAGGCGTGAAGCCCTCCACTTT. Its translation is CASSQWRREALHF.

The genes are TRBV27 and TRBJ2-1; possibly TRBD1 for D (6 bases). The CDR3 loop spans 15 amino acids. V was cut by 6 bases and J by 0 bases, with 12 bases left in between. Germline V CDR1 and CDR2: MNHEY, SMNVEV (reference sequence). The CDR3 nucleotides are TGTGCCAGCAGCACTACAGGGAGCTCCTACAATGAGCAGTTCTTC. It specifies CASSTTGSSYNEQFF.

The CDR3 reads CASSQDRGNYGYTF. CDR3 coding DNA: TGTGCCAGCAGTCAGGACAGGGGGAACTATGGCTACACCTTC. The chain joins TRBV5-6 to TRBJ1-2; 10 positions match TRBD1. This CDR3 comprises 14 residues. With V trimmed by 5 bases and J by 2 bases, 3 bases remained unmatched. The germline gives CDR1 SGHDT, CDR2 YYEEEE.

V and J are TRBV4-1 and TRBJ2-1; 13 positions agree with TRBD2. The CDR3 sequence is 16 residues long. CDR1 is MGHRA, CDR2 YSYEKL, per germline. The ends lost 3 bases at V and 9 bases at J; junction bases unmatched: 8. Here the CDR3 reads CASSQGGLAGVSEQFF. CDR3 bases: TGCGCCAGCAGCCAGGGTGGACTAGCGGGGGTTAGTGAGCAGTTCTTC.

This clone was seen only once. V gene TRBV10-3 combines with J gene TRBJ2-5; tentative D call: TRBD1 (6 bases). Germline V gene data show CDR1 as ENHRY and CDR2 as SYGVKD. The CDR3 totals 16 residues. Trimming cost V 6 bases and J 5 bases, with 22 bases left between them. The chain's CDR3 is CAISFPGHQARETQYF. CDR3 nucleotides: TGTGCCATCAGCTTTCCGGGACACCAGGCCCGGGAGACCCAGTACTTC.

The chain couples TRBV27 to TRBJ2-1, with D possibly matching TRBD2 (5 bases). CDR1 MNHEY and CDR2 SMNVEV come from the germline V gene (reference sequence). Trimming removed 1 base at V and 8 bases at J, with 12 bases between. CDR3 length: 14 residues. The CDR3 reads CASSLLEVRDEQFF. The CDR3 DNA sequence: TGTGCCAGCAGTTTATTGGAGGTGAGAGATGAGCAGTTCTTC.

V usage is TRBV13 and J usage is TRBJ1-3; D perhaps matches TRBD1 (6 bases). CDR1 and CDR2 from the germline V gene are PRHDT and FYEKMQ (reference sequence). The CDR3 spans 15 residues. Trimming took off 7 bases at V and 7 bases at J, with 20 bases between the two ends. This chain's CDR3 is CASTITRGFGNTIYF. The CDR3 DNA reads TGTGCCAGCACCATAACGAGGGGGTTTGGGAACACCATATATTTT.

V gene TRBV7-6 combines with J gene TRBJ1-4, with 7 bases that match TRBD1. The CDR3 covers 14 residues. The germline V gene encodes CDR1 SGHVS and CDR2 FNYEAQ. V dropped 4 bases and J dropped 8; count of bases not matched to a gene: 7. CDR3 amino acids: CASSSQGGREKLFF. The CDR3 DNA is TGTGCCAGCAGCTCTCAGGGGGGTCGGGAAAAACTGTTTTTT.

The genes are TRBV7-3 and TRBJ2-3, with 8 bases lining up with TRBD2. With V trimmed by 1 base and J by 2 bases, 8 bases remained unmatched. In germline, CDR1 is SGHTA, CDR2 FQGTGA. The CDR3 totals 17 residues. The CDR3 reads CASSLRRRTSHTDTQYF. CDR3 sequence (DNA): TGTGCCAGCAGCTTAAGACGAAGGACTAGCCACACAGATACGCAGTATTTT. Based on the CDR3 plus reference TRBV7-3 and TRBJ2-3, the full variable domain is GAGVSQTPSNKVTEKGKYVELRCDPISGHTALYWYRQSLGQGPEFLIYFQGTGAADDSGLPNDRFFAVRPEGSVSTLKIQRTERGDSAVYLCASSLRRRTSHTDTQYFGPGTRLTVL.

This clone was observed a single time. V usage is TRBV13 and J usage is TRBJ1-2, with TRBD1 matching over 9 bases. V shed 5 bases and J 6 bases; nucleotides not matched to a gene: 10. The CDR3 runs 15 residues. Germline V gene data show CDR1 as PRHDT and CDR2 as FYEKMQ (reference sequence). The CDR3 here is CASSPTLRTGDGYTF. The DNA of the CDR3 is TGTGCCAGCAGCCCCACTTTAAGGACAGGGGATGGCTACACCTTC.

V and J are TRBV9 and TRBJ1-2; 7 positions match TRBD1. This CDR3 has 13 residues. With V trimmed by 5 bases and J by 4 bases, 5 bases remained unmatched. Germline V lookup: CDR1 SGDLS, CDR2 YYNGEE. The CDR3 coding sequence is TGTGCCAGCAGGGGGGACAGCGCCTATGGCTACACCTTC. Translated, it gives CASRGDSAYGYTF.

V is TRBV30 and J is TRBJ1-6; D perhaps matches TRBD1 (6 bases). V was pared by 6 bases and J by 0 bases, with 18 bases between. Looked up from germline, CDR1 is GTSNPN and CDR2 is SVGIG (reference sequence). This CDR3 spans 17 amino acids. The CDR3 sequence: CACKSLDRSSYNSPLHF. The CDR3 DNA reads as TGTGCCTGCAAGTCCTTAGACAGGAGCTCCTATAATTCACCCCTCCACTTT.

The chain carries TRBV6-4 and TRBJ2-3; perhaps TRBD2 as D (6 bases). Trimming left V 7 bases short and J 10 bases short, with 30 bases between. CDR1 is MRHNA and CDR2 is SNTAGT in the germline V gene. The CDR3 is made up of 17 amino acids. The CDR3 DNA is TGTGCCAGCATGCGGCCGGGAGCCAGGTCCCTCGGGATCCCGCAGTATTTT. It is translated as CASMRPGARSLGIPQYF.

This chain's CDR3 is CASARNWVAGEKLFF. For the CDR3, the DNA is TGTGCCAGCGCCCGGAATTGGGTGGCAGGTGAAAAACTGTTTTTT. The rearrangement uses TRBV5-5 and TRBJ1-4; D gene unclear. Germline V lookup: CDR1 SGHKS, CDR2 YYEKEE (reference sequence). V lost 7 bases, J lost 7 bases, and 20 bases lay in between. The CDR3 extends over 15 amino acids.

CDR3 region: CASSPGGGLATDTQYF. CDR3 coding DNA: TGTGCCAGCAGCCCCGGCGGAGGGCTAGCGACAGATACGCAGTATTTT. The rearrangement links TRBV9 to TRBJ2-3, with D possibly being TRBD2 (6 bases). The V end was cut by 4 bases, the J end by 3 bases, with 18 bases between. Germline CDR1 SGDLS, CDR2 YYNGEE. This CDR3 spans 16 amino acids. Full variable domain (remainder filled in from reference TRBV9 and TRBJ2-3): DSGVTQTPKHLITATGQRVTLRCSPRSGDLSVYWYQQSLDQGLQFLIQYYNGEERAKGNILERFSAQQFPDLHSELNLSSLELGDSALYFCASSPGGGLATDTQYFGPGTRLTVL.

The rearrangement uses TRBV6-5 and TRBJ2-5; D unclear. The CDR3 length is 16 residues. Trimming took 2 bases from V and 5 from J, leaving 18 bases between them. Germline V gene sequence: CDR1 MNHEY, CDR2 SVGAGI. The CDR3 DNA reads TGTGCCAGCAGTTACCCTCCTAGGTACCCTCCGGAGACCCAGTACTTC. Protein product: CASSYPPRYPPETQYF.

This chain joins TRBV7-8 and TRBJ2-7; D may be TRBD2 (6 bases). Germline lookup yields CDR1 SGHVS and CDR2 FQNEAQ. This CDR3 has 16 amino acids. V lost 5 bases and J lost 4, with 21 bases in between. As DNA, the CDR3 is TGTGCCAGCAGCACCAATCGGGGCGGGACCAGTTACGAGCAGTACTTC. Protein sequence: CASSTNRGGTSYEQYF.

This sequence joins TRBV6-5 and TRBJ1-1; the D gene is possibly TRBD1 (6 bases). The CDR3 sequence is 15 residues long. V was shortened by 5 bases and J by 3 bases, with 16 bases between the two germline ends. The germline gives CDR1 MNHEY, CDR2 SVGAGI. The CDR3 coding sequence is TGTGCCAGCAGTCATACTACAGGGACGGACACTGAAGCTTTCTTT. Amino acids: CASSHTTGTDTEAFF.

This chain connects TRBV11-2 to TRBJ2-5; TRBD2 matches at 14 bases. This CDR3 spans 19 amino acids. Germline trimming cut 1 base from V and 5 bases from J; bases unmatched to any gene: 12. Germline-derived CDR1 and CDR2 are SGHAT and FQNNGV. The CDR3 bases are TGTGCCAGCAGCTTAGGGGTAGGACTAGCGGGGGGTCCCGAGGAGACCCAGTACTTC. As protein: CASSLGVGLAGGPEETQYF.

The rearrangement joins TRBV2 to TRBJ1-1; a possible D gene is TRBD1 (5 bases). CDR1 and CDR2 (germline): SNHLY, FYNNEI. This CDR3 comprises 15 residues. The germline V and J ends were trimmed by 6 bases and 0 bases, with 14 bases remaining between them. CDR3 amino acids: CASSTRQTLNTEAFF. In nucleotides, the CDR3 is TGTGCCAGCAGCACGAGACAGACTCTGAACACTGAAGCTTTCTTT.

This chain links TRBV7-9 with TRBJ2-7, with TRBD2 as a possible D gene (5 bases). Trimming took 1 base from V and 5 from J, leaving 18 bases between them. CDR1 and CDR2 from the germline V gene are SEHNR and FQNEAQ (reference sequence). This CDR3 is 16 amino acids long. CDR3 amino acids: CASSLDWAAGLNEQYF. DNA for the CDR3: TGTGCCAGCAGCTTAGATTGGGCGGCGGGCCTGAACGAGCAGTACTTC.

The V gene is TRBV5-1, the J gene TRBJ2-7; 10 nucleotides agree with TRBD1. Losses at the gene ends were 4 bases for V and 6 bases for J; bases not matched to a gene: 7. Germline CDR1 and CDR2: SGHRS and YFSETQ. CDR3 length equals 14 residues. The DNA of the CDR3 is TGCGCCAGCAGCCTAGGGGACAGGGGATCCGAGCAGTACTTC. Translating it yields CASSLGDRGSEQYF.